The present T cell receptor (beta chain) was sequenced within a study of graft-versus-host responses after intestinal transplantation listed by TCRdb under 2021. A note on the overall study: The transplants that recipients got were multivisceral, liver-intestinal, or isolated intestinal. All recipients received anti-thymocyte globulin induction followed by maintenance tacrolimus and steroids for around three years. After intestinal transplantation, graft-versus-host and host-versus-graft alloreactive T cell clones were followed in the graft, circulation and bone marrow using bulk TCR-beta CDR3 sequencing. Alloreactive clones were identified by sequencing pre-transplant mixed lymphocyte reaction products and comparing these products with unstimulated pre-transplant donor and recipient T cells. The cohort enrolled 24 intestinal transplant recipients including one retransplant, and a few patients lacking pretransplant specimens were excluded. A peak of at least 4% donor T cells among recipient peripheral blood mononuclear cells was the definition used for donor T cell macrochimerism. Instead of going to the commercial service, samples from a few later patients were sequenced in-house on an Illumina MiSeq and processed with MiXCR. What the study reported, not specific to this receptor: In the allografts of patients with donor T cell macrochimerism, GvH to HvG T cell clonal ratios were high. GvH clones were detected in recipient bone marrow, and some appeared earlier in ileal mucosa or blood, consistent with an intestinal mucosal origin. Peak levels of circulating GvH clones were associated with declines in HvG clones early after transplant. The conclusions were limited by the relatively low number and heterogeneity of the intestinal transplant patients.

Libraries were made using the immunoSEQ multiplex PCR assay. For most patients, genomic DNA was isolated with the Qiagen DNeasy Blood and Tissue Kit and shipped frozen to Adaptive Biotechnologies for TCR sequencing. Adaptive Biotechnologies carried out high-throughput TCR-beta CDR3 sequencing of genomic DNA for most patients. Per the authors' processing: Adaptive's ImmunoSEQ software was the source of the TCR sequencing data for 18 patients, while a few other patients were processed with MiXCR and VDJtools. CD4 versus CD8 sorting errors were corrected by removing sequences found in both subsets at a frequency ratio below 5:1. CDR3 nucleotide sequences shared by donor and recipient were removed because the origin of these sequences could not be assigned. To be classed as alloreactive, a clone needed at least 2-fold expansion over unstimulated cells and a minimum CFSE-low frequency of 0.002% (template counts) or 0.001% (read counts). Mappable clones were those detected in sequenced pre-transplant spleen, lymph node, or MLR CFSE-low populations of the donor or recipient. Cumulative frequency of alloreactive clones was calculated as a percentage of all sequences weighted by copy number. Held by TCRdb, this immuneACCESS table contains in-frame sequences only and omits some clones. Under half of the omission traces to an unresolved V gene where checked; the cause of the rest is unknown. That table supplies the V and J calls and clone size; D and trimming were determined from the DNA. Recorded for this sample are 70,000 or so clones; around 82% of them occurred a single time. Approximately 0.39% of the sample rests with the top ten.

This sample's time point label indicates: cells obtained before transplantation from donor or recipient. CD3+CD4+ and CD3+CD8+ populations were FACS-sorted from unstimulated pre-transplant donor and recipient cells taken from spleen or lymph nodes. As regards this clone: This clone's antigen is unknown. No clone much larger than this one lies a single base away; base qualities are absent.

Sequencing used unstimulated CD4+ T cells sorted from spleen or lymph node cells, obtained before transplant. This receptor was taken from a human donor who was the organ donor for an intestinal transplant.

The CDR3: CASSLAVIAGFANTGELFF. At the DNA level, the sequence is TGTGCCAGCAGCTTAGCAGTAATAGCGGGGTTCGCGAACACCGGGGAGCTGTTTTTT. The chain couples TRBV7-2 to TRBJ2-2, with TRBD2 matching 8 junction bases. V loses 0 bases at its end and J loses 0 bases; junction bases beyond the gene matches: 9. From cysteine to phenylalanine, the CDR3 is 19 amino acids long. Only the CDR3 portion is preserved as DNA: 57 bases, with reading frame beginning at the first base. CDR1 and CDR2, per the germline V gene, are SGHTA and FQGNSA.